Listed below are T cell receptor beta chains from one sample, sequenced in a study of blood T cells in healthy people across ages. TCRdb analysed the 5' RACE reads with MiXCR anew, one entry per CDR3 protein. The sample has just over 800,000 distinct CDR3 sequences, 55% to 65% seen once. The sequenced material came from blood. Receptor source: a man aged 25-40 years in good health. The CDR3 runs from the conserved cysteine through the conserved F or W. D genes are given only for firm matches. A clone size is listed for some rows: how often the clone was seen (once, few, many), or a class if it is expanded.

TRBJ1-5 TRBV20-1 - - CSAILRDSNQPQHF TGCAGTGCTATCCTCCGGGACAGCAATCAGCCCCAGCATTTT
TRBJ2-1 TRBV12-3/TRBV12-4 TRBD2 - CASSIGTSGYNERFF TGTGCCAGCAGTATCGGGACTAGCGGGTACAATGAGCGGTTCTTC
TRBJ1-2 TRBV7-9 TRBD1 - CASSAPVGTGVFFYGYTF TGTGCCAGCAGCGCTCCCGTGGGGACAGGGGTTTTCTTCTATGGCTACACCTTC
TRBJ2-4 TRBV7-2 TRBD1 - CASSVGAGGGSKNIQYF TGTGCCAGCAGCGTAGGTGCAGGGGGCGGGTCCAAAAACATTCAGTACTTC
TRBJ1-6 TRBV7-2 - - CASRLGSAGYSPLHF TGTGCCAGCAGACTAGGCTCGGCGGGGTATTCACCCCTCCACTTT
TRBJ2-2 TRBV28 - - CASSPNRGELFF TGTGCCAGCAGCCCCAATCGCGGGGAGCTGTTTTTT
TRBJ2-7 TRBV7-3 - - CASSSLPEQPQYF TGTGCCAGCAGCTCCCTCCCAGAACAGCCGCAGTACTTC
TRBJ2-5 TRBV25-1 TRBD1 - CASGETTGGTETQYF TGTGCCAGCGGAGAAACTACAGGGGGGACTGAGACCCAGTACTTC
TRBJ2-5 TRBV5-1 TRBD2 - CASSSGTSSEETQYF TGCGCCAGCAGCTCCGGGACTAGCAGTGAAGAGACCCAGTACTTC
TRBJ2-6 TRBV12-3/TRBV12-4 - many CASSPPGPRSGANVLTF TGTGCCAGCAGCCCGCCGGGACCGCGCTCTGGGGCCAACGTCCTGACTTTC
TRBJ2-3 TRBV5-6 - - CASSYGVLGDTQYF TGTGCCAGCAGCTATGGGGTGTTAGGAGATACGCAGTATTTT
TRBJ2-7 TRBV29-1 TRBD2 - CSAPSVAGVTSYEQYF TGCAGCGCCCCTTCGGTAGCGGGGGTAACATCCTACGAGCAGTACTTC
TRBJ2-1 TRBV5-1 TRBD1 - CASSLPPGQGFRNEQFF TGCGCCAGCAGCTTGCCCCCGGGACAGGGGTTTAGGAATGAGCAGTTCTTC
TRBJ2-4 TRBV12-3/TRBV12-4 - - CASSLNSGPKNIQYF TGTGCCAGCAGTTTAAATTCGGGACCCAAAAACATTCAGTACTTC
TRBJ2-7 TRBV6-6 TRBD2 - CASRGLLDTRRSYEQYF TGTGCCAGCAGGGGACTATTGGACACAAGGCGCTCCTACGAGCAGTACTTC
TRBJ1-6 TRBV10-3 - - CAISEGGWDSPLHF TGTGCCATCAGTGAGGGGGGCTGGGATTCACCCCTCCACTTT
TRBJ2-7 TRBV3-1 TRBD2 - CASSQMFAGVTYEQYF TGTGCCAGCAGCCAAATGTTTGCGGGGGTCACCTACGAGCAGTACTTC
TRBJ2-3 TRBV20-1 TRBD1 - CSAPQGQTSTDTQYF TGCAGTGCGCCACAGGGGCAAACTAGCACAGATACGCAGTATTTT
TRBJ2-3 TRBV7-3 - few CASSPTKGGRRTDTQYF TGTGCCAGCAGCCCAACAAAAGGTGGGAGGAGAACAGATACGCAGTATTTT
TRBJ2-1 TRBV6-2/TRBV6-3 TRBD2 - CASSPGTSGGASSYNEQFF TGTGCCAGCAGTCCCGGGACTAGCGGGGGGGCTAGCTCCTACAATGAGCAGTTCTTC
TRBJ1-2 TRBV5-1 TRBD1 - CASSLEQGTYGYTF TGCGCCAGCAGCTTGGAACAGGGGACCTATGGCTACACCTTC
TRBJ2-7 TRBV4-2 TRBD1 - CASSTPGQGAYEQYF TGTGCTAGCAGCACCCCGGGACAGGGGGCATACGAGCAGTACTTC
TRBJ2-7 TRBV4-1 TRBD1 - CASSQTGTGTYEQYF TGCGCCAGCAGCCAAACCGGGACAGGGACTTACGAGCAGTACTTC
TRBJ1-5 TRBV20-1 TRBD1 - CSARGTGEFQPQHF TGCAGTGCTAGAGGGACAGGGGAGTTTCAGCCCCAGCATTTT
TRBJ1-5 TRBV12-3/TRBV12-4 - - CASGKEGSNQPQHF TGTGCCAGCGGAAAGGAGGGATCCAATCAGCCCCAGCATTTT
TRBJ2-1 TRBV7-9 TRBD1 few CATMSVRGHYEQFF TGTGCCACCATGTCGGTCAGGGGGCATTATGAGCAGTTCTTC
TRBJ2-5 TRBV5-1 TRBD2 - CASSLGGTSGGTQETQYF TGCGCCAGCAGCTTGGGAGGGACTAGCGGGGGAACTCAAGAGACCCAGTACTTC
TRBJ2-5 TRBV29-1 TRBD1 - CSVDGQGIETQYF TGCAGCGTTGATGGACAGGGTATAGAGACCCAGTACTTC
TRBJ1-2 TRBV7-2 - - CASSYPGWGGNGYTF TGTGCCAGCAGCTATCCGGGTTGGGGAGGAAATGGCTACACCTTC
TRBJ2-5 TRBV20-1 - few CSAPVTFSPYPETQYF TGCAGTGCTCCTGTAACGTTCTCCCCTTATCCCGAGACCCAGTACTTC
TRBJ2-4 TRBV28 TRBD2 - CASGIPGLAGEQYF TGTGCCAGCGGAATTCCGGGACTAGCGGGGGAGCAGTACTTC
TRBJ2-7 TRBV7-2 TRBD2 few CASSRGGGSYEQYF TGTGCCAGCAGCCGTGGCGGGGGGTCCTACGAGCAGTACTTC
TRBJ2-7 TRBV7-9 - many CASSPGQLREQYF TGTGCCAGCAGCCCCGGACAGTTGAGAGAGCAGTACTTC
TRBJ2-7 TRBV6-5 - - CASSRTPYEQYF TGTGCCAGCAGTCGGACGCCCTACGAGCAGTACTTC
TRBJ1-5 TRBV6-2/TRBV6-3 TRBD1 - CASRQGEGQPQHF TGTGCCAGCAGGCAGGGGGAGGGACAGCCCCAGCATTTT
TRBJ2-4 TRBV11-2 - - CASSPNGQSWNIQYF TGTGCCAGCAGCCCGAACGGACAGTCATGGAACATTCAGTACTTC
TRBJ1-5 TRBV5-5 - - CASSLVGFQNQPQHF TGTGCCAGCAGCTTGGTAGGGTTTCAGAATCAGCCCCAGCATTTT
TRBJ2-4 TRBV4-1 - many CASSQDSPNIQYF TGCGCCAGCAGCCAAGATAGCCCGAACATTCAGTACTTC
TRBJ2-5 TRBV6-2/TRBV6-3 - few CASARGETQYF TGTGCCAGCGCCAGAGGAGAGACCCAGTACTTC
TRBJ2-1 TRBV12-3/TRBV12-4 - many CASTHVSPPNEQFF TGTGCCAGCACCCATGTCTCCCCCCCCAATGAGCAGTTCTTC
TRBJ2-2 TRBV9 TRBD1 few CASRETGAGELFF TGTGCCAGCAGAGAGACAGGGGCCGGGGAGCTGTTTTTT
TRBJ1-2 TRBV7-2 TRBD1 - CASSLAPTGGYGYTF TGTGCCAGCAGCTTAGCACCCACAGGGGGTTATGGCTACACCTTC
TRBJ1-6 TRBV20-1 - - CSAMASFNSPLHF TGCAGTGCTATGGCGTCTTTTAATTCACCCCTCCACTTT
TRBJ2-1 TRBV10-3 - - CAISEVLVGLGGNEQFF TGTGCCATCAGTGAGGTGTTGGTGGGCTTGGGCGGCAATGAGCAGTTCTTC
TRBJ2-7 TRBV10-3 - - CAISESHGGSYEQYF TGTGCCATCAGTGAATCTCACGGTGGCTCCTACGAGCAGTACTTC
TRBJ1-2 TRBV30 - - CAWRQVGIDYGYTF TGTGCCTGGAGGCAGGTTGGGATAGACTATGGCTACACCTTC
TRBJ1-5 TRBV6-1 - - CASRKEHSQPQHF TGTGCCAGCAGGAAGGAACACTCACAGCCCCAGCATTTT
TRBJ2-7 TRBV5-1 TRBD1 - CASSLAGTGIDNEQYF TGCGCCAGCAGCTTGGCCGGGACAGGGATAGACAATGAGCAGTACTTC
TRBJ2-7 TRBV3-1 TRBD1 - CASSQEWDSSSYEQYF TGTGCCAGCAGCCAAGAATGGGACAGCAGCTCCTACGAGCAGTACTTC
TRBJ2-5 TRBV11-2 TRBD1 - CASSDRDRGYNEQYF TGTGCCAGCAGCGACCGGGACAGGGGGTACAATGAGCAGTACTTC
TRBJ2-1 TRBV20-1 - - CSASGGRSEDEQFF TGCAGTGCTAGCGGGGGTCGCTCGGAGGATGAGCAGTTCTTC
TRBJ1-2 TRBV4-1 - - CASSQDRTTNYGYTF TGCGCCAGCAGCCAAGACAGGACCACTAACTATGGCTACACCTTC
TRBJ1-2 TRBV29-1 - once CSVDRGTWGYTF TGCAGCGTTGACCGGGGCACCTGGGGCTACACCTTC